This TCR beta chain was captured by sequencing in a study of monozygotic twins with inflammatory bowel disease. Overall study findings and caveats: No discrimination was achieved between different T cell subtypes.

The CDR3 extends over 12 amino acids. Germline V gene lookup returns CDR1 LNHDA and CDR2 SQIVND (reference sequence). Phlebotomy per donor yielded a single 2.5 ml blood sample. Without any T cell sorting, total RNA was isolated from whole blood. From its re-call of the 5' RACE reads, TCRdb lists each CDR3 protein once, without DNA. The sample data list 400,000 to 500,000 distinct CDR3 sequences. Points on this clonotype: As yet, its antigen is unknown.

The chain links TRBV19 to TRBJ1-5. Input material: blood. The clonotype was recovered from a human donor with ulcerative colitis or Crohn's disease, or a healthy co-twin of an affected twin (not recorded which). The CDR3 region is CASSEMHQPQHF.